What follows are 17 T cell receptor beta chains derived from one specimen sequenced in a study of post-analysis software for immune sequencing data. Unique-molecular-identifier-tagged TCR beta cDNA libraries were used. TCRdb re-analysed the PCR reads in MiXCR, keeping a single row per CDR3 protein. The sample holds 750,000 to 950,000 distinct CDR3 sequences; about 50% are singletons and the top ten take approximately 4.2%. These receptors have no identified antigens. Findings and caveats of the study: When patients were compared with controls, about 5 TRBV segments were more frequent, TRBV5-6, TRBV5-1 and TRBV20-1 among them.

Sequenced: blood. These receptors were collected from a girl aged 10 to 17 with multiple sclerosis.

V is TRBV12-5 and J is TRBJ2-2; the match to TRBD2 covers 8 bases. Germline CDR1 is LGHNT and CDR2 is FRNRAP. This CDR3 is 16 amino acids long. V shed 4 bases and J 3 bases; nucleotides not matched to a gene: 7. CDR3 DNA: TGTGCTAGTGGTTACCTACCGGGGGGGTACACCGGGGAGCTGTTTTTT. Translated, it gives CASGYLPGGYTGELFF.

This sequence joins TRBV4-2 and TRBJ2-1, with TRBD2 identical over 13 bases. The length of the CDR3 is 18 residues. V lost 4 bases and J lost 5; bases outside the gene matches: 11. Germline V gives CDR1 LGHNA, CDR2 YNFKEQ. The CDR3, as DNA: TGTGCCAGCAGCCCCGAACCGGGGACTAGCGGGACGAACAATGAGCAGTTCTTC. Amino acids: CASSPEPGTSGTNNEQFF.

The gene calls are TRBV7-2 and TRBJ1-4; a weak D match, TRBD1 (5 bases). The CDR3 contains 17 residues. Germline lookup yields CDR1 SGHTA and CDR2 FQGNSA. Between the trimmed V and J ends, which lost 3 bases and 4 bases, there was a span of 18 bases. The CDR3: CASSFRGVPDLNEKLFF. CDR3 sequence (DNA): TGTGCCAGCAGCTTTCGGGGGGTACCAGATCTTAATGAAAAACTGTTTTTT.

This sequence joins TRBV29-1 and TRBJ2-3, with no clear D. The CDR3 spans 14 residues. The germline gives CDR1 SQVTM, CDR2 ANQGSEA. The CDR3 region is CSVLGASLTDTQYF. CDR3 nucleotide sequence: TGCAGTGTTCTAGGAGCCTCCCTCACAGATACGCAGTATTTT.

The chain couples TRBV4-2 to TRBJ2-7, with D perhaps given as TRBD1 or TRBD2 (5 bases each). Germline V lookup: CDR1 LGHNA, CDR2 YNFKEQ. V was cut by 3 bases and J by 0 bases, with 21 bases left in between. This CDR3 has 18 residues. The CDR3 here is CASSHGGTETPSSYEQYF. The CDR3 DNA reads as TGTGCCAGCAGCCATGGGGGAACAGAGACGCCTTCCTCCTACGAGCAGTACTTC.

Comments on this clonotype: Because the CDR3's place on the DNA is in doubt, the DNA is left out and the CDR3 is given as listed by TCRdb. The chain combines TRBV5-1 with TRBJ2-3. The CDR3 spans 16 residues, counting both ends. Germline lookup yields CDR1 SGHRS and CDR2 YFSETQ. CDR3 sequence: CASSLVVAAGTDTRYF.

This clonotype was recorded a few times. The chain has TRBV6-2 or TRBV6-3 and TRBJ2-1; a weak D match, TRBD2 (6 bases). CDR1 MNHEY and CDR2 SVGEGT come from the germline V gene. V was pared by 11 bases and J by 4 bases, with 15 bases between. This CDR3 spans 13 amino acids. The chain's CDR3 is CAGQPRGYNEQFF. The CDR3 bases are TGTGCCGGCCAGCCGCGGGGTTACAATGAGCAGTTCTTC.

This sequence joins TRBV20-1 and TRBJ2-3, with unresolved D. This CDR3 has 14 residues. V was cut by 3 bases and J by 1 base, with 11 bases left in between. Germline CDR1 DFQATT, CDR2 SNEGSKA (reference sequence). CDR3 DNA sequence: TGCAGTGCTAGTGTCGACGTACGCACAGATACGCAGTATTTT. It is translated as CSASVDVRTDTQYF.

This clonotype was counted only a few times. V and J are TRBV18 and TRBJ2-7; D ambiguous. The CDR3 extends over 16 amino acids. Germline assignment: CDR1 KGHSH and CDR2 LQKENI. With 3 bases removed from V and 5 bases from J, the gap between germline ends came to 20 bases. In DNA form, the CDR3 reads TGTGCCAGCTCACCTAAGGTCGTAGCAATTACCGACGAGCAGTACTTC. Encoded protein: CASSPKVVAITDEQYF.

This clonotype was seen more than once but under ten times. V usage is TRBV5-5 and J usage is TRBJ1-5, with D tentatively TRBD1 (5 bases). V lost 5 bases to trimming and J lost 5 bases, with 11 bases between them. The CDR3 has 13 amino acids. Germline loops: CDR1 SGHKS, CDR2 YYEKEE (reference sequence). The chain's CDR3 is CASSQGVDQPQHF. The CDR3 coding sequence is TGTGCCAGCAGTCAGGGAGTGGATCAGCCCCAGCATTTT.

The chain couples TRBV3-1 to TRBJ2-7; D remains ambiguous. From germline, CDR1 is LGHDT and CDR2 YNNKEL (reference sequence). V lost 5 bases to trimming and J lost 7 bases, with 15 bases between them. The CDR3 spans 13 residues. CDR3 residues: CASSETWSTEQYF. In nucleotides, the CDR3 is TGTGCCAGCAGCGAGACCTGGAGTACAGAGCAGTACTTC.

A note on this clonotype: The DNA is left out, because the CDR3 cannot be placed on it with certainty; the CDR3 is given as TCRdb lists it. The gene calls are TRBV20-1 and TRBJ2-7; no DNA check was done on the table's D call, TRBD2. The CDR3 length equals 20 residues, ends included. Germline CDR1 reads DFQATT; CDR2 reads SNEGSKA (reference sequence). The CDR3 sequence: CSARDFGAGTSGRWSYEQYF.

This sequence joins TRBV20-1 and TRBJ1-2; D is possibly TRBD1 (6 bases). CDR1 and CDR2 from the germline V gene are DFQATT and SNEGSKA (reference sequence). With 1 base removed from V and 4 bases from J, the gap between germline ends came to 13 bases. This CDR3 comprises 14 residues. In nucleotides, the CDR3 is TGCAGTGCTAGAGTACCGGGGGCGATCTATGGCTACACCTTC. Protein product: CSARVPGAIYGYTF.

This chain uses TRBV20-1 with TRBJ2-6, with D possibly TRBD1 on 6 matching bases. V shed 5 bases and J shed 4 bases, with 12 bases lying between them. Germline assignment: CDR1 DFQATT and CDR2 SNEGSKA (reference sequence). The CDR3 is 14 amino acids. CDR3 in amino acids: CSAEQGAGANVLTF. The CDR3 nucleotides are TGCAGTGCTGAACAGGGAGCCGGGGCCAACGTCCTGACTTTC.

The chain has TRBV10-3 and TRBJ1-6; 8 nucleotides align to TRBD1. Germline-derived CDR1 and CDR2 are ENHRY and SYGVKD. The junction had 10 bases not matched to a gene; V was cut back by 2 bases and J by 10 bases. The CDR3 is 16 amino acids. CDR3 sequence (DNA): TGTGCCATCAGTGAGGCCCGGACAGGGAAGCGCTCACCCCTCCACTTT. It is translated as CAISEARTGKRSPLHF.

CDR3: CASSLDRGRVETQYF. The CDR3 DNA reads TGTGCCAGCAGCCTAGACAGGGGGCGCGTCGAGACCCAGTACTTC. The rearrangement joins TRBV5-6 to TRBJ2-5, with 10 nucleotides matching TRBD1. Per germline, CDR1 SGHDT and CDR2 YYEEEE. Trimming took 4 bases from V and 5 from J; bases not matched to a gene: 8. The CDR3 sequence is 15 residues long. The full variable domain, its missing parts supplied by reference TRBV5-6 and TRBJ2-5, is DAGVTQSPTHLIKTRGQQVTLRCSPKSGHDTVSWYQQALGQGPQFIFQYYEEEERQRGNFPDRFSGHQFPNYSSELNVNALLLGDSALYLCASSLDRGRVETQYFGPGTRLLVL.

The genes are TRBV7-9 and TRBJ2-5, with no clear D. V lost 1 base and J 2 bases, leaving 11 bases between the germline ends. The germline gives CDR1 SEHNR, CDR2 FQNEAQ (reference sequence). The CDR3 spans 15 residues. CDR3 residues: CASSLGPLHQETQYF. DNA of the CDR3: TGTGCCAGCAGCTTAGGGCCCTTACATCAAGAGACCCAGTACTTC.